The 16 T cell receptor beta chains listed next were all sequenced from one sample in a study of CD8 T cells in ankylosing spondylitis. Each CDR3 protein gets one entry after TCRdb re-called the 5' RACE reads with MiXCR. This table has 150,000 to 200,000 distinct CDR3 sequences, around 18% appearing once. The sample comprised blood, either unsorted or a sorted T cell fraction (not recorded which). All receptors derive from a male donor with ankylosing spondylitis or in good health (not recorded which).

This clonotype was found a few times. The rearrangement joins TRBV20-1 to TRBJ2-1; D not resolved. The length of the CDR3 is 13 residues. Germline V gene sequence: CDR1 DFQATT, CDR2 SNEGSKA (reference sequence). CDR3 region: CSNGPGSYNEQFF. The CDR3 nucleotides are TGCAGCAATGGGCCCGGCTCCTACAATGAGCAGTTCTTC.

The CDR3 loop is CASSLVVRAGYNEQFF. The CDR3 bases are TGTGCCAGCAGTTTAGTAGTGCGAGCGGGATACAATGAGCAGTTCTTC. V usage is TRBV12-3 or TRBV12-4 and J usage is TRBJ2-1; TRBD2 matches 7 bases. The CDR3 covers 16 residues. V was pared by 1 base and J by 4 bases, with 7 bases of the junction left unmatched.

This clonotype was counted at least ten times. J is TRBJ2-2 and V is TRBV20-1, with D possibly TRBD1 on 6 matching bases. Germline V gene sequence: CDR1 DFQATT, CDR2 SNEGSKA (reference sequence). Trimming pared 6 bases from V and 5 bases from J, leaving 19 bases between. This CDR3 contains 15 residues. The CDR3 reads CSAADPGQPTGELFF. The DNA for the CDR3 is TGCAGTGCAGCTGACCCTGGACAGCCAACCGGGGAGCTGTTTTTT.

V usage is TRBV28 and J usage is TRBJ1-6, with 7 bases lining up with TRBD1. V was pared by 6 bases and J by 6 bases, with 8 bases of the junction left unmatched. Germline loops: CDR1 MDHEN, CDR2 SYDVKM. The CDR3 runs 15 residues. CDR3 sequence (DNA): TGTGCCAGCAGCACTAGGACAGGCTTTAATTCACCCCTCCACTTT. Protein product: CASSTRTGFNSPLHF.

This clonotype was recorded a few times. V is TRBV7-9 and J is TRBJ2-7; no clear D gene. The V gene lost 1 base and the J gene lost 2 bases, with 12 bases spanning the gap. This CDR3 is built from 15 residues. Germline V gene data show CDR1 as SEHNR and CDR2 as FQNEAQ (reference sequence). The DNA for the CDR3 is TGTGCCAGCAGCTTAGACTCATCCAGCGCCTACGAGCAGTACTTC. It yields the protein CASSLDSSSAYEQYF.

Ten or more counts support this clonotype. The gene calls are TRBV20-1 and TRBJ1-1; 7 bases align to TRBD1. The trim removed 6 bases at V and 4 bases at J, leaving 5 bases unmatched. The CDR3 loop spans 12 amino acids. Per germline, CDR1 DFQATT and CDR2 SNEGSKA (reference sequence). The CDR3 here is CSAADRVTEAFF. CDR3 sequence (DNA): TGCAGTGCAGCTGACAGGGTCACTGAAGCTTTCTTT.

This clonotype was recorded many times. V gene TRBV5-1 combines with J gene TRBJ1-1; D gene uncertain. CDR3 length: 13 amino acids. Between the trimmed V and J ends, which lost 2 bases and 2 bases, there was a span of 7 bases. CDR1 and CDR2 (germline): SGHRS, YFSETQ. CDR3 nucleotides: TGCGCCAGCAGCTTACAAACCAACACTGAAGCTTTCTTT. Translated, it gives CASSLQTNTEAFF.

This clonotype has ten or more counts. V and J are TRBV5-1 and TRBJ2-1, with D unresolved. Germline CDR1 and CDR2: SGHRS and YFSETQ. This CDR3 spans 12 amino acids. Trimming removed 0 bases from V and 8 bases from J, with 6 bases in between. The CDR3 reads CASSLVGYEQFF. The DNA for the CDR3 is TGCGCCAGCAGCTTGGTAGGGTATGAGCAGTTCTTC. Full variable domain (remainder filled in from reference TRBV5-1 and TRBJ2-1): KAGVTQTPRYLIKTRGQQVTLSCSPISGHRSVSWYQQTPGQGLQFLFEYFSETQRNKGNFPGRFSGRQFSNSRSEMNVSTLELGDSALYLCASSLVGYEQFFGPGTRLTVL.

This clonotype was seen at least ten times. V and J are TRBV3-1 and TRBJ2-1, with unresolved D. The CDR3 covers 13 residues. With 1 base removed from V and 5 bases from J, the gap between germline ends came to 6 bases. The V gene's germline CDR1 is LGHDT and CDR2 YNNKEL (reference sequence). CDR3 nucleotide sequence: TGTGCCAGCAGCCAAGCGCTGGACAATGAGCAGTTCTTC. Protein sequence: CASSQALDNEQFF.

CDR3 protein: CASSKGTGYNEQFF. As DNA, the CDR3 is TGCGCCAGCAGCAAAGGGACTGGCTACAATGAGCAGTTCTTC. The J gene is TRBJ2-1, the V gene TRBV5-1; possibly TRBD2 for D (6 bases). Trimming took 4 bases from V and 3 from J, leaving 11 bases between them. The germline CDR1 and CDR2 sequences are SGHRS and YFSETQ. CDR3 length: 14 amino acids.

This clonotype was seen repeatedly, ten times or more. This chain uses TRBV5-1 with TRBJ2-3; no reliable D call. Germline CDR1 reads SGHRS; CDR2 reads YFSETQ. The CDR3 is 13 residues long. V lost 4 bases to trimming and J lost 5 bases, with 11 bases between them. CDR3 nucleotides: TGCGCCAGCAGCCAAATCCAGTTAGATACGCAGTATTTT. Its protein is CASSQIQLDTQYF.

This clonotype was detected a few times. J is TRBJ1-1 and V is TRBV6-5; D is ambiguous. The CDR3 loop spans 17 amino acids. V was pared by 0 bases and J by 0 bases, with 14 bases between. Germline CDR1 MNHEY, CDR2 SVGAGI. The CDR3 sequence: CASSYSGRSQMNTEAFF. CDR3 DNA sequence: TGTGCCAGCAGTTACTCGGGCAGGAGCCAGATGAACACTGAAGCTTTCTTT.

The table lists this clonotype with a few counts. The chain joins TRBV7-2 to TRBJ2-1, with unresolved D. The ends were cut back, 4 bases at V and 9 bases at J, with 7 bases in the middle. This CDR3 is 11 amino acids long. CDR1 SGHTA and CDR2 FQGNSA come from the germline V gene. CDR3: CASSSPIEQFF. In DNA, the CDR3 is TGTGCCAGCAGCTCCCCCATTGAGCAGTTCTTC.

The chain uses TRBV7-2 and TRBJ1-1; no clear D. The V gene lost 2 bases and the J gene lost 0 bases, with 13 bases spanning the gap. Germline V gene data show CDR1 as SGHTA and CDR2 as FQGNSA. The CDR3 has 16 residues. The CDR3 protein is CASSLRGVGLNTEAFF. DNA of the CDR3: TGTGCCAGCAGCTTAAGAGGCGTAGGACTGAACACTGAAGCTTTCTTT.

The sample holds many counts of this clonotype. The V gene is TRBV9, the J gene TRBJ2-3; maybe TRBD2 (6 bases). Germline-derived CDR1 and CDR2 are SGDLS and YYNGEE. The CDR3 runs 16 residues. V was clipped by 2 bases and J by 5 bases, with 18 bases between them. The CDR3 is CASSVYSSGAGDTQYF. The CDR3, as DNA: TGTGCCAGCAGCGTCTATAGTAGCGGAGCGGGAGATACGCAGTATTTT.

This clonotype was counted at least ten times. The V gene is TRBV11-2, the J gene TRBJ2-3; possibly TRBD1 for D (5 bases). This CDR3 region has 14 residues. CDR1 SGHAT and CDR2 FQNNGV come from the germline V gene. The V and J ends lost 0 bases and 14 bases respectively, with 18 bases between them. The CDR3 DNA reads as TGTGCCAGCAGCTTAGATGAAGGGGTGCGTTATCTGTATTTT. Translated, it gives CASSLDEGVRYLYF.